This T cell receptor beta chain is drawn from a study of cytomegalovirus exposure and HLA in healthy donors. The junction had 13 bases not matched to a gene; V was cut back by 6 bases and J by 6 bases. CDR3 length: 15 amino acids. Germline-derived CDR1 and CDR2 are MNHNS and SASEGT. Findings of the study overall: One later analysis, an examination of the 100 to 150 validation repertoires, found that first-cohort TCR clusters tended to co-occur in them.

With regard to this clone: What it binds is unknown.

Profiled with immunoSEQ multiplex PCR; TCRdb holds only in-frame clones, not every one. The sample contains around 300,000 clones, about nine tenths of which appear only once. The donors were part of the validation cohort, which consisted of about 130 subjects and was separate from the first cohort of 600 to 850 subjects. The V call is TRBV6-1, the J call TRBJ1-2, with TRBD1 matching over 7 bases. Sequencing was carried out using PBMCs. The origin of this receptor is a woman in her twenties or thirties in good health and CMV-seropositive. The chain's CDR3 is CASRAKTGRQDGYTF. For the CDR3, the DNA is TGTGCCAGCAGAGCCAAGACAGGGAGGCAGGATGGCTACACCTTC.